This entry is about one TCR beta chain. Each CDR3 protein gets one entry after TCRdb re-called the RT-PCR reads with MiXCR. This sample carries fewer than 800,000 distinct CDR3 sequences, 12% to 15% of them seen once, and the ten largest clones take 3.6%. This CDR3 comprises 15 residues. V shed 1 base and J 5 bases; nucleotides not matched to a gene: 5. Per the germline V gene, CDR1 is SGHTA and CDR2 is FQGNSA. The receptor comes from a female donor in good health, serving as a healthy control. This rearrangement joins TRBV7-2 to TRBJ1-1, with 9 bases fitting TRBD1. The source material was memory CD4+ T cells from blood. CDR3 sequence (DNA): TGTGCCAGCAGCTTAGTGGGACAGGGTGGAACTGAAGCTTTCTTT. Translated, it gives CASSLVGQGGTEAFF. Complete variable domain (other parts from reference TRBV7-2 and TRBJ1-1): GAGVSQSPSNKVTEKGKDVELRCDPISGHTALYWYRQSLGQGLEFLIYFQGNSAPDKSGLPSDRFSAERTGGSVSTLTIQRTQQEDSAVYLCASSLVGQGGTEAFFGQGTRLTVV.